These 5 T cell receptor beta chains came from one sample sequenced in a study of T cells after yellow fever vaccination. MiXCR, run by TCRdb on the 5' RACE reads, gives a single entry per CDR3 protein. The sample has about 500,000 distinct CDR3 sequences; around 17% are singletons. Sequencing used PBMCs, obtained 5 to 6 days after the first yellow fever vaccination. The receptors derive from a man younger than 30 who received the YFV17D yellow fever vaccine.

CDR3 in DNA: TGCGCCAGCAGCTTGCGTGTGGGGCCAGGGGAAATATACGAGCAGTACTTC. Translated, it gives CASSLRVGPGEIYEQYF. The chain links TRBV5-1 to TRBJ2-7; D is possibly TRBD1 (6 bases). The V gene lost 1 base and the J gene lost 4 bases, with 21 bases spanning the gap. The length of the CDR3 is 17 residues. Looked up from germline, CDR1 is SGHRS and CDR2 is YFSETQ.

This chain joins TRBV25-1 and TRBJ2-1, with D possibly TRBD1 on 6 matching bases. CDR1 and CDR2 from the germline V gene are MGHDK and SYGVNS. The germline V and J ends were trimmed by 7 bases and 4 bases, with 23 bases remaining between them. The CDR3 runs to 17 residues. The CDR3 DNA sequence: TGTGCCAGCACACCCTCAGTAGGTGGGGGCCTGTACAATGAGCAGTTCTTC. It translates to CASTPSVGGGLYNEQFF.

This clonotype showed up just a few times. J is TRBJ2-7 and V is TRBV7-9, with TRBD1 identical over 8 bases. Germline lookup yields CDR1 SEHNR and CDR2 FQNEAQ (reference sequence). CDR3 length equals 12 residues. J gave up 6 bases and V 10 bases, and 8 bases lay outside the gene matches. The CDR3 DNA follows: TGTGCCACCACGGACAGGGTAGGCGAGCAGTACTTC. As protein: CATTDRVGEQYF.

Only a few counts were recorded for this clonotype. The rearrangement joins TRBV2 to TRBJ2-7; D gene uncertain. Between the trimmed V and J ends, which lost 2 bases and 4 bases, there was a span of 3 bases. Germline-derived CDR1 and CDR2 are SNHLY and FYNNEI. The CDR3 spans 11 residues. Here the CDR3 DNA reads TGTGCCAGCAGTGAACTTTACGAGCAGTACGTC. The encoded protein is CASSELYEQYV.

The chain carries TRBV5-1 and TRBJ2-1; maybe TRBD1 (5 bases). Germline CDR1 reads SGHRS; CDR2 reads YFSETQ. V lost 0 bases to trimming and J lost 10 bases, with 17 bases between them. The CDR3 consists of 15 residues. CDR3 residues: CASSLVGVPTGEQFF. The CDR3 bases are TGCGCCAGCAGCTTGGTAGGGGTACCCACCGGGGAGCAGTTCTTC.